Presented here are 11 T cell receptor beta chains from one specimen sequenced in a study of blood T cell repertoires in COVID-19 (dated by TCRdb to about 2020). Receptor amplification or capture employed the immunoSEQ multiplex PCR assay. TCRdb's version of the immuneACCESS table is confined to in-frame rearrangements and falls short of the full clone set. An unresolved V gene accounts for under half of the shortfall where checked; the remainder is of unknown origin. Counted in this sample were roughly 430,000 clones; approximately 88% of them appeared once. Together, the top ten hold more than 2% of the sample. Material for sequencing was PBMCs or T cells enriched from blood (not recorded which). All receptors come from a woman aged 40 to 49 with acute COVID-19.

The chain uses TRBV14 and TRBJ2-4, with a possible D match to TRBD1 (5 bases). Germline V gene data show CDR1 as SGHDN and CDR2 as FVKESK. This CDR3 spans 14 amino acids. Trimming removed 3 bases at V and 9 bases at J, with 15 bases between. Here the CDR3 DNA reads TGTGCCAGCAGCCACTATACAGGCAAGGCCATTCAGTACTTC. Translating gives CASSHYTGKAIQYF.

This sequence joins TRBV18 and TRBJ1-5; D gene ambiguous. Trimming took off 4 bases at V and 2 bases at J, with 6 bases between the two ends. Per the germline V gene, CDR1 is KGHSH and CDR2 is LQKENI. CDR3 length: 13 amino acids. The CDR3 sequence is CASSLERNQPQHF. The DNA of the CDR3 is TGTGCCAGCTCACTCGAGCGCAATCAGCCCCAGCATTTT. The whole variable domain, filled in from reference TRBV18 and TRBJ1-5, reads NAGVMQNPRHLVRRRGQEARLRCSPMKGHSHVYWYRQLPEEGLKFMVYLQKENIIDESGMPKERFSAEFPKEGPSILRIQQVVRGDSAAYFCASSLERNQPQHFGDGTRLSIL.

This chain joins TRBV27 and TRBJ1-1; 7 positions match TRBD1. V was pared by 4 bases and J by 6 bases, with 8 bases of the junction left unmatched. The length of the CDR3 is 14 residues. CDR1 MNHEY and CDR2 SMNVEV come from the germline V gene (reference sequence). This CDR3 reads CASSSGQVLSEAFF. In nucleotides, the CDR3 is TGTGCCAGCAGTTCCGGACAGGTCTTATCTGAAGCTTTCTTT.

The J gene is TRBJ2-5, the V gene TRBV19; D may be TRBD1 (5 bases). The CDR3 extends over 13 amino acids. Germline values: CDR1 LNHDA, CDR2 SQIVND (reference sequence). V lost 4 bases, J lost 3 bases, and 9 bases lay in between. CDR3 protein: CASSTTVKETQYF. The CDR3 DNA follows: TGTGCCAGTAGTACGACAGTAAAAGAGACCCAGTACTTC.

The genes are TRBV7-2 and TRBJ2-1; 10 positions agree with TRBD1. Looked up from germline, CDR1 is SGHTA and CDR2 is FQGNSA. V shed 5 bases and J 5 bases; nucleotides not matched to a gene: 6. CDR3 length: 15 amino acids. CDR3 region: CASSEGQGLHNEQFF. The CDR3 DNA sequence: TGTGCCAGCAGCGAGGGACAGGGGCTCCACAATGAGCAGTTCTTC. Based on the CDR3 plus reference TRBV7-2 and TRBJ2-1, the full variable domain is GAGVSQSPSNKVTEKGKDVELRCDPISGHTALYWYRQSLGQGLEFLIYFQGNSAPDKSGLPSDRFSAERTGGSVSTLTIQRTQQEDSAVYLCASSEGQGLHNEQFFGPGTRLTVL.

This chain links TRBV30 with TRBJ2-2; the match to TRBD1 covers 7 bases. V lost 2 bases and J lost 5; bases outside the gene matches: 5. The CDR3 totals 14 residues. Germline V gives CDR1 GTSNPN, CDR2 SVGIG (reference sequence). Here the CDR3 reads CAWSSRGHTGELFF. The CDR3 DNA reads as TGTGCCTGGAGTAGTAGGGGGCATACCGGGGAGCTGTTTTTT.

The chain employs TRBV6-1 and TRBJ1-5, with 9 bases aligning to TRBD1. The ends lost 3 bases at V and 4 bases at J; junction bases unmatched: 1. The CDR3 is made up of 14 amino acids. The germline CDR1 and CDR2 sequences are MNHNS and SASEGT. The CDR3 sequence: CASSEDRGNQPQHF. CDR3 DNA: TGTGCCAGCAGTGAGGACAGGGGTAATCAGCCCCAGCATTTT.

Only a few counts were recorded for this clone. The J gene is TRBJ1-1, the V gene TRBV7-2, with unresolved D. This CDR3 comprises 14 residues. The V and J ends lost 3 bases and 5 bases respectively, with 13 bases between them. From germline, CDR1 is SGHTA and CDR2 FQGNSA. The CDR3 sequence is CASSFGRERTEAFF. In DNA form, the CDR3 reads TGTGCCAGCAGCTTCGGTCGGGAAAGGACTGAAGCTTTCTTT.

The V gene is TRBV29-1, the J gene TRBJ2-7; 9 nucleotides match TRBD1. The CDR3 runs 14 residues. Germline CDR1 reads SQVTM; CDR2 reads ANQGSEA. J was trimmed by 4 bases and V by 6 bases; bases with no gene match: 10. This chain's CDR3 is CSVGPGTGNYEQYF. The CDR3 bases are TGCAGCGTCGGCCCCGGGACAGGGAATTACGAGCAGTACTTC.

J is TRBJ1-1 and V is TRBV20-1; D gene ambiguous. The CDR3 has 11 residues. Trimming took 3 bases from V and 6 from J, leaving 8 bases between them. Germline V gene data show CDR1 as DFQATT and CDR2 as SNEGSKA (reference sequence). In nucleotides, the CDR3 is TGCAGTGCTAGGGAGATACCTGAAGCTTTCTTT. Residues: CSAREIPEAFF.

The chain uses TRBV3-1 (or the pseudogene TRBV3-2) and TRBJ2-7; TRBD1 matches 7 bases. Trimming took 1 base from V and 5 from J; bases not matched to a gene: 11. The CDR3 length is 16 residues. The germline V gene encodes CDR1 LGHDT and CDR2 YNNKEL (reference sequence). The CDR3 DNA reads TGTGCCAGCAGCCAAGTGTTCAGGGGGAATTACGACGAGCAGTACTTC. It yields the protein CASSQVFRGNYDEQYF.